The rows below give T cell receptor beta chains drawn from one sample of a study of shared clonotypes between healthy human individuals. Assay used: immunoSEQ multiplex PCR; TCRdb lists only in-frame clones, some missing. The sample shows a few million clones, more than 90% of them seen only once. The sequenced material came from naive CD4+ T cells sorted from blood. These receptors were taken from a man aged 18 to 30 in good health. CDR3s include the opening cysteine and the closing phenylalanine or tryptophan. D genes are given only for firm matches. Some rows have no size entry. The others give once, few or many, or a class for an expanded clone.

j_call: TRBJ1-2
clone_size: -
d_call: -
v_call: TRBV2
cdr3_aa: CASTSSPFYGYTF
cdr3_nt: TGTGCCAGCACTTCTTCCCCCTTCTATGGCTACACCTTC

j_call: TRBJ1-5
clone_size: -
d_call: -
v_call: TRBV10-3
cdr3_aa: CAISETSAQPQHF
cdr3_nt: TGTGCCATCAGTGAAACGTCAGCTCAGCCCCAGCATTTT

j_call: TRBJ2-7
clone_size: once
d_call: -
v_call: TRBV21-1
cdr3_aa: CASRRCGQGEYEQYF
cdr3_nt: TGTGCCAGCAGGAGATGCGGGCAGGGGGAGTACGAGCAGTACTTC

j_call: TRBJ2-7
clone_size: -
d_call: -
v_call: TRBV5-4
cdr3_aa: CASSSVGTTRSEQYF
cdr3_nt: TGTGCCAGCAGCTCCGTGGGCACAACTAGATCCGAGCAGTACTTC

j_call: TRBJ2-3
clone_size: -
d_call: TRBD2
v_call: TRBV6-6
cdr3_aa: CASSPGLAGTDTQYF
cdr3_nt: TGTGCCAGCAGTCCCGGACTAGCGGGGACAGATACGCAGTATTTT

j_call: TRBJ2-7
clone_size: -
d_call: TRBD1
v_call: TRBV18
cdr3_aa: CASSPPGQGGGEQYF
cdr3_nt: TGTGCCAGCTCACCTCCGGGACAGGGGGGCGGCGAGCAGTACTTC

j_call: TRBJ1-2
clone_size: -
d_call: -
v_call: TRBV10-3
cdr3_aa: CAISPGDYGYTF
cdr3_nt: TGTGCCATCAGCCCGGGGGACTATGGCTACACCTTC

j_call: TRBJ2-5
clone_size: -
d_call: TRBD1
v_call: TRBV18
cdr3_aa: CASSLIGTGGETQYF
cdr3_nt: TGTGCCAGCTCACTCATTGGGACAGGGGGAGAGACCCAGTACTTC

j_call: TRBJ2-7
clone_size: once
d_call: TRBD1
v_call: TRBV4-1
cdr3_aa: CASSQGGGPLEQYF
cdr3_nt: TGCGCCAGCAGCCAAGGAGGGGGCCCCTTGGAGCAGTACTTC

j_call: TRBJ2-7
clone_size: -
d_call: TRBD1
v_call: TRBV30
cdr3_aa: CAWSGTGAYEQYF
cdr3_nt: TGTGCCTGGAGTGGGACAGGGGCCTACGAGCAGTACTTC

j_call: TRBJ1-4
clone_size: -
d_call: -
v_call: TRBV5-1
cdr3_aa: CASSSPTESNEKLFF
cdr3_nt: TGCGCCAGCAGCTCCCCGACAGAGAGTAATGAAAAACTGTTTTTT

j_call: TRBJ2-2
clone_size: -
d_call: -
v_call: TRBV9
cdr3_aa: CASSLYPKPTGELFF
cdr3_nt: TGTGCCAGCAGCCTTTATCCAAAGCCCACCGGGGAGCTGTTTTTT

j_call: TRBJ1-6
clone_size: few
d_call: -
v_call: TRBV7-2
cdr3_aa: CASSFYNSPLHF
cdr3_nt: TGTGCCAGCAGTTTCTATAATTCACCCCTCCACTTT

j_call: TRBJ1-4
clone_size: -
d_call: -
v_call: TRBV9
cdr3_aa: CASSDPGPDEKLFF
cdr3_nt: TGTGCCAGCAGCGACCCGGGACCCGACGAAAAACTGTTTTTT

j_call: TRBJ1-6
clone_size: -
d_call: TRBD1
v_call: TRBV12-5
cdr3_aa: CARGFRDRLFYNSPLHF
cdr3_nt: TGTGCTAGGGGATTCCGGGACAGGTTATTCTATAATTCACCCCTCCACTTT

j_call: TRBJ1-5
clone_size: once
d_call: -
v_call: TRBV2
cdr3_aa: CASSDKGRFQPQHF
cdr3_nt: TGTGCCAGCAGTGACAAGGGAAGATTTCAGCCCCAGCATTTT

j_call: TRBJ2-1
clone_size: -
d_call: TRBD2
v_call: TRBV6-5
cdr3_aa: CASRPGTKQPNEQFF
cdr3_nt: TGTGCCAGCAGGCCTGGGACTAAGCAACCCAATGAGCAGTTCTTC

j_call: TRBJ2-7
clone_size: -
d_call: -
v_call: TRBV19
cdr3_aa: CASSILAAPLYEQYF
cdr3_nt: TGTGCCAGTAGTATTTTAGCGGCTCCCCTTTACGAGCAGTACTTC

j_call: TRBJ2-4
clone_size: -
d_call: TRBD2
v_call: TRBV2
cdr3_aa: CASSATSGGKNIQYF
cdr3_nt: TGTGCCAGCAGTGCGACTAGCGGGGGGAAAAACATTCAGTACTTC

j_call: TRBJ1-1
clone_size: -
d_call: TRBD1
v_call: TRBV7-9
cdr3_aa: CASSLVPQGAAEAFF
cdr3_nt: TGTGCCAGCAGCTTAGTCCCCCAGGGGGCCGCTGAAGCTTTCTTT

j_call: TRBJ1-1
clone_size: -
d_call: -
v_call: TRBV18
cdr3_aa: CASSPGGRGGTEAFF
cdr3_nt: TGTGCCAGCTCACCCGGAGGGAGGGGGGGAACTGAAGCTTTCTTT

j_call: TRBJ2-7
clone_size: -
d_call: -
v_call: TRBV7-9
cdr3_aa: CASGPLGYEQYF
cdr3_nt: TGTGCCAGCGGACCTCTGGGTTACGAGCAGTACTTC

j_call: TRBJ2-1
clone_size: -
d_call: -
v_call: TRBV5-1
cdr3_aa: CASSLEGTVYNEQFF
cdr3_nt: TGCGCCAGCAGCTTGGAAGGGACGGTATACAATGAGCAGTTCTTC

j_call: TRBJ2-4
clone_size: -
d_call: -
v_call: TRBV5-4
cdr3_aa: CASSLDQGAKNIQYF
cdr3_nt: TGTGCCAGCAGCTTGGACCAGGGGGCCAAAAACATTCAGTACTTC

j_call: TRBJ2-5
clone_size: once
d_call: -
v_call: TRBV11-2
cdr3_aa: CASSAGRTPPETQYF
cdr3_nt: TGTGCCAGCAGCGCCGGACGGACACCGCCAGAGACCCAGTACTTC

j_call: TRBJ1-3
clone_size: -
d_call: -
v_call: TRBV6-6
cdr3_aa: CASSYGGDSGNTIYF
cdr3_nt: TGTGCCAGCAGTTACGGGGGGGACTCTGGAAACACCATATATTTT

j_call: TRBJ2-7
clone_size: -
d_call: -
v_call: TRBV19
cdr3_aa: CASIDDSGYEQYF
cdr3_nt: TGTGCCAGTATCGACGACTCAGGGTACGAGCAGTACTTC

j_call: TRBJ1-4
clone_size: once
d_call: -
v_call: TRBV5-4
cdr3_aa: CASSPASTNEKLFF
cdr3_nt: TGTGCCAGCAGCCCAGCGTCAACTAATGAAAAACTGTTTTTT

j_call: TRBJ2-7
clone_size: -
d_call: TRBD1
v_call: TRBV18
cdr3_aa: CASSGGTGNEQYF
cdr3_nt: TGTGCCAGCTCGGGAGGGACAGGGAACGAGCAGTACTTC

j_call: TRBJ2-5
clone_size: -
d_call: -
v_call: TRBV5-6
cdr3_aa: CASSLWTAPETQYF
cdr3_nt: TGTGCCAGCAGCTTATGGACGGCCCCAGAGACCCAGTACTTC

j_call: TRBJ2-7
clone_size: -
d_call: -
v_call: TRBV30
cdr3_aa: CAWTGGYEQYF
cdr3_nt: TGTGCCTGGACCGGAGGGTACGAGCAGTACTTC

j_call: TRBJ1-6
clone_size: few
d_call: -
v_call: TRBV7-3
cdr3_aa: CASSLGYRTNSPLHF
cdr3_nt: TGTGCCAGCAGCTTAGGTTACAGGACGAATTCACCCCTCCACTTT

j_call: TRBJ2-2
clone_size: -
d_call: TRBD1
v_call: TRBV7-3
cdr3_aa: CASGQGLTGELFF
cdr3_nt: TGTGCCAGTGGACAGGGTCTCACCGGGGAGCTGTTTTTT

j_call: TRBJ2-1
clone_size: -
d_call: TRBD1
v_call: TRBV2
cdr3_aa: CASRGDRGSYNEQFF
cdr3_nt: TGTGCCAGCAGAGGGGACAGGGGCTCCTACAATGAGCAGTTCTTC

j_call: TRBJ2-2
clone_size: once
d_call: TRBD2
v_call: TRBV7-3
cdr3_aa: CASSLTGTKNTGELFF
cdr3_nt: TGTGCCAGCAGCTTAACTGGGACTAAGAACACCGGGGAGCTGTTTTTT

j_call: TRBJ2-2
clone_size: -
d_call: TRBD1
v_call: TRBV10-3
cdr3_aa: CATVPGQGTGELFF
cdr3_nt: TGTGCCACCGTCCCGGGACAGGGAACCGGGGAGCTGTTTTTT

j_call: TRBJ1-1
clone_size: -
d_call: -
v_call: TRBV5-4
cdr3_aa: CASSLADSVNTEAFF
cdr3_nt: TGTGCCAGCAGCTTGGCGGACAGTGTCAACACTGAAGCTTTCTTT

j_call: TRBJ1-1
clone_size: once
d_call: -
v_call: TRBV19
cdr3_aa: CASSLVATEAFF
cdr3_nt: TGTGCCAGTAGTCTGGTGGCTACTGAAGCTTTCTTT

j_call: TRBJ2-3
clone_size: -
d_call: TRBD2
v_call: TRBV6-5
cdr3_aa: CASSSLTSGVTDTQYF
cdr3_nt: TGTGCCAGCAGTTCTCTGACTAGCGGGGTCACAGATACGCAGTATTTT

j_call: TRBJ1-2
clone_size: -
d_call: TRBD1
v_call: TRBV10-3
cdr3_aa: CAISANGQAQEYGYTF
cdr3_nt: TGTGCCATCAGTGCTAACGGACAGGCCCAAGAGTATGGCTACACCTTC

j_call: TRBJ2-5
clone_size: few
d_call: -
v_call: TRBV2
cdr3_aa: CASSERETQYF
cdr3_nt: TGTGCCAGCAGTGAACGAGAGACCCAGTACTTC

j_call: TRBJ1-2
clone_size: -
d_call: -
v_call: TRBV30
cdr3_aa: CAWSVHPGVWGYTF
cdr3_nt: TGTGCTTGGAGTGTACATCCAGGCGTCTGGGGCTACACCTTC

j_call: TRBJ1-2
clone_size: -
d_call: -
v_call: TRBV5-6
cdr3_aa: CASSLWGTGYTF
cdr3_nt: TGTGCCAGCAGCTTGTGGGGGACGGGCTACACCTTC

j_call: TRBJ2-1
clone_size: -
d_call: TRBD2
v_call: TRBV25-1
cdr3_aa: CASSESAGGPDEQFF
cdr3_nt: TGTGCCAGCAGTGAATCGGCGGGAGGGCCGGATGAGCAGTTCTTC

j_call: TRBJ1-2
clone_size: -
d_call: -
v_call: TRBV19
cdr3_aa: CASSPDSSYGYTF
cdr3_nt: TGTGCCAGTAGTCCGGACAGCAGCTATGGCTACACCTTC

j_call: TRBJ1-1
clone_size: -
d_call: -
v_call: TRBV9
cdr3_aa: CASSVGPSFTEAFF
cdr3_nt: TGTGCCAGCAGCGTAGGTCCATCGTTCACTGAAGCTTTCTTT

j_call: TRBJ2-1
clone_size: -
d_call: -
v_call: TRBV4-1
cdr3_aa: CASSQEGAVLGEQFF
cdr3_nt: TGCGCCAGCAGCCAAGAAGGGGCGGTTCTGGGTGAGCAGTTCTTC

j_call: TRBJ1-2
clone_size: few
d_call: TRBD1
v_call: TRBV19
cdr3_aa: CASTSGQGGYGYTF
cdr3_nt: TGTGCCAGTACCTCAGGACAGGGCGGCTATGGCTACACCTTC

j_call: TRBJ2-5
clone_size: -
d_call: -
v_call: TRBV6-5
cdr3_aa: CASSTGRGRRETQYF
cdr3_nt: TGTGCCAGCAGTACAGGGCGGGGGCGACGAGAGACCCAGTACTTC

j_call: TRBJ1-4
clone_size: -
d_call: TRBD1
v_call: TRBV6-5
cdr3_aa: CASRLAGTGNEKLFF
cdr3_nt: TGTGCCAGCAGACTCGCCGGGACAGGGAATGAAAAACTGTTTTTT

j_call: TRBJ2-7
clone_size: -
d_call: TRBD1
v_call: TRBV25-1
cdr3_aa: CASSEGQGQQYF
cdr3_nt: TGTGCCAGCAGTGAAGGACAGGGACAGCAGTACTTC

j_call: TRBJ1-1
clone_size: -
d_call: -
v_call: TRBV7-2
cdr3_aa: CASSSPGYTGSVGDTEAFF
cdr3_nt: TGTGCCAGCAGCTCCCCTGGTTACACCGGGTCCGTCGGGGACACTGAAGCTTTCTTT

j_call: TRBJ2-5
clone_size: -
d_call: TRBD1
v_call: TRBV18
cdr3_aa: CASSPGTGSRETQYF
cdr3_nt: TGTGCCAGCTCACCCGGGACAGGGAGTAGGGAGACCCAGTACTTC

j_call: TRBJ2-7
clone_size: -
d_call: -
v_call: TRBV9
cdr3_aa: CASSADRSSYEQYF
cdr3_nt: TGTGCCAGCAGCGCCGACCGGAGCTCCTACGAGCAGTACTTC

j_call: TRBJ1-2
clone_size: once
d_call: -
v_call: TRBV6-5
cdr3_aa: CASSSPRENYGYTF
cdr3_nt: TGTGCCAGCAGTTCTCCCCGGGAGAACTATGGCTACACCTTC

j_call: TRBJ2-1
clone_size: -
d_call: -
v_call: TRBV5-1
cdr3_aa: CASSRDRIDEQFF
cdr3_nt: TGCGCCAGCAGCCGGGACCGAATCGATGAGCAGTTCTTC

j_call: TRBJ1-1
clone_size: -
d_call: TRBD1
v_call: TRBV5-1
cdr3_aa: CASSPRTGGIVNTEAFF
cdr3_nt: TGCGCCAGCAGCCCACGGACAGGCGGGATCGTGAACACTGAAGCTTTCTTT